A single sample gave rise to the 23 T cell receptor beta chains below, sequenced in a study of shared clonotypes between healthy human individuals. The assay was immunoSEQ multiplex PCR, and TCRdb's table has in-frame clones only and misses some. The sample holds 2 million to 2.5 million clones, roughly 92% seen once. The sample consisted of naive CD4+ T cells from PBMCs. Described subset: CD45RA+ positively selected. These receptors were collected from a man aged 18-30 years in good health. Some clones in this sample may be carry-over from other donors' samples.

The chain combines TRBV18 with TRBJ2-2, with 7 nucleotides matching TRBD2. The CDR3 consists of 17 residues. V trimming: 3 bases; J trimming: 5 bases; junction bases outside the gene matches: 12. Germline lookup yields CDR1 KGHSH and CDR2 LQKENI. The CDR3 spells CASSPYLGLERTGELFF. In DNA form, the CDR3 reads TGTGCCAGCTCACCGTACCTTGGACTAGAACGAACCGGGGAGCTGTTTTTT.

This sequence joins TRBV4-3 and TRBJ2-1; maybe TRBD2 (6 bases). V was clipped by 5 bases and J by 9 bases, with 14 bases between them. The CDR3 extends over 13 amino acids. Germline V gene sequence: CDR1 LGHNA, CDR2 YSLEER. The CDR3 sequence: CASSSQGGREQFF. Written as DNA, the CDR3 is TGCGCCAGCAGCTCGCAGGGAGGACGTGAGCAGTTCTTC.

The CDR3: CASVAGPRAFF. The DNA of the CDR3 is TGTGCCAGCGTGGCGGGACCCCGAGCTTTCTTT. The V and J genes are TRBV28 and TRBJ1-1; a possible D gene is TRBD1 (5 bases). CDR1 is MDHEN, CDR2 SYDVKM, per germline. The V and J ends lost 8 bases and 10 bases respectively, with 14 bases between them. The CDR3 totals 11 residues. The variable domain in full, completed from reference TRBV28 and TRBJ1-1, reads DVKVTQSSRYLVKRTGEKVFLECVQDMDHENMFWYRQDPGLGLRLIYFSYDVKMKEKGDIPEGYSVSREKKERFSLILESASTNQTSMYLCASVAGPRAFFGQGTRLTVV.

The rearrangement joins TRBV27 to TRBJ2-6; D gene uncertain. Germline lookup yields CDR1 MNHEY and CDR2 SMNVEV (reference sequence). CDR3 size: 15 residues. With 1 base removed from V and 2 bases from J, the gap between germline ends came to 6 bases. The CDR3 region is CASSLFRAGANVLTF. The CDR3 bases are TGTGCCAGCAGTTTATTCCGGGCTGGGGCCAACGTCCTGACTTTC.

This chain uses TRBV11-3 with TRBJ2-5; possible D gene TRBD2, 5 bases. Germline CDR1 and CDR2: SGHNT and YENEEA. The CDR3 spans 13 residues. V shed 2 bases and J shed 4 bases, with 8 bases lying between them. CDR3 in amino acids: CASSLTGIETQYF. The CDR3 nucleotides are TGTGCCAGCAGCTTAACCGGGATAGAGACCCAGTACTTC.

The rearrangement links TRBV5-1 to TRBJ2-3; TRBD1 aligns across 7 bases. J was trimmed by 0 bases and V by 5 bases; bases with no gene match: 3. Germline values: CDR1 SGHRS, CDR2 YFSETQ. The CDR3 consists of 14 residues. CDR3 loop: CASRGDRSTDTQYF. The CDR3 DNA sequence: TGCGCCAGCAGGGGGGACAGAAGCACAGATACGCAGTATTTT.

The CDR3 loop is CASSSPGTGGTYEQYF. CDR3 nucleotides: TGTGCCAGCAGCTCCCCCGGGACAGGGGGCACTTACGAGCAGTACTTC. The chain uses TRBV7-2 and TRBJ2-7; 12 bases are a match to TRBD1. This CDR3 is built from 16 residues. The V and J ends lost 4 bases and 4 bases, in that order; junction bases with no gene match: 8. The V gene's germline CDR1 is SGHTA and CDR2 FQGNSA.

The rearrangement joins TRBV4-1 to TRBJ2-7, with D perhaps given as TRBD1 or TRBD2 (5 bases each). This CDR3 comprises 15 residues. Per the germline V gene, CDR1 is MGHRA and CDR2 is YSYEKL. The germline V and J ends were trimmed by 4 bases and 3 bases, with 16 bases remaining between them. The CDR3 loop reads CASSRSGTQVYEQYF. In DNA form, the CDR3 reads TGCGCCAGCAGCCGATCAGGGACCCAAGTCTACGAGCAGTACTTC.

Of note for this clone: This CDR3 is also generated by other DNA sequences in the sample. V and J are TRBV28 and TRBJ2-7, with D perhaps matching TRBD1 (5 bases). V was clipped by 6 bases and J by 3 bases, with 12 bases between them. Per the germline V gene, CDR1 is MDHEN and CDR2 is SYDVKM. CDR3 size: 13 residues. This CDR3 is CASRTGAVYEQYF. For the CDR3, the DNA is TGTGCCAGCAGAACAGGAGCCGTCTACGAGCAGTACTTC.

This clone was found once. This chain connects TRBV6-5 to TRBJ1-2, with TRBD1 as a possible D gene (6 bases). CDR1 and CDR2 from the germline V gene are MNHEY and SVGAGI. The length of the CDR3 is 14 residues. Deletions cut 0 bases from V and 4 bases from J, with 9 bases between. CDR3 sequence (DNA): TGTGCCAGCAGTTACTCGGCCAGGGGCTATGGCTACACCTTC. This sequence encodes CASSYSARGYGYTF.

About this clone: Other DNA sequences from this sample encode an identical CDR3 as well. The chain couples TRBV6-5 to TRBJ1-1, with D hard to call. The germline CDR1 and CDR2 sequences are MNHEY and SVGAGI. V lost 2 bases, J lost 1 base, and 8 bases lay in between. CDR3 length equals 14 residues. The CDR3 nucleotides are TGTGCCAGCAGTTACAGGGAGAGGAACACTGAAGCTTTCTTT. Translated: CASSYRERNTEAFF.

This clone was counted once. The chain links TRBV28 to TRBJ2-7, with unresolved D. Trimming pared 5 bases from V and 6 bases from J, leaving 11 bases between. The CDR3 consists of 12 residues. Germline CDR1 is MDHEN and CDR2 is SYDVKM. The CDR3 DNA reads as TGTGCCAGCAGTGTAAAGGGAACCGAGCAGTACTTC. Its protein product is CASSVKGTEQYF.

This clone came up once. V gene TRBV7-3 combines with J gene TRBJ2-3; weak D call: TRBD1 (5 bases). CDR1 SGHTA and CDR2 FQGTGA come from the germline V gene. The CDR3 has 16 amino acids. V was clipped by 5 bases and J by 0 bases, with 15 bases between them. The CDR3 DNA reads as TGTGCCAGCAGCCCCCGGCCAGGGTCAAGCACAGATACGCAGTATTTT. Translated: CASSPRPGSSTDTQYF.

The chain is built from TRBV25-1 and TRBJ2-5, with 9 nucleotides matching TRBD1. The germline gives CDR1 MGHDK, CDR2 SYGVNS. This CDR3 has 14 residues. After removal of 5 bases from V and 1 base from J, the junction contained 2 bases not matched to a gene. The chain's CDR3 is CASSRTGAQETQYF. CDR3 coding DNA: TGTGCCAGCAGTCGGACAGGGGCCCAAGAGACCCAGTACTTC.

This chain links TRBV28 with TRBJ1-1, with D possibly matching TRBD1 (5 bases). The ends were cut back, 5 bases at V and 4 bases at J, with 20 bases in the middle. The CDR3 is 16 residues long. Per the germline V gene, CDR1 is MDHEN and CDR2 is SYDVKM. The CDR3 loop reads CASSGQGGRLITEAFF. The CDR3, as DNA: TGTGCCAGCAGTGGGCAGGGTGGACGTTTAATCACTGAAGCTTTCTTT.

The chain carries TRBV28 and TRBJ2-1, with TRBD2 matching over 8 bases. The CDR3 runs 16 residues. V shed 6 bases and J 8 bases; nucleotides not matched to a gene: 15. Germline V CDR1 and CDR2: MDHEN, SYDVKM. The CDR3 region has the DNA TGTGCCAGCAGACTCCCGGGGACTAGTCTGGGCGATGAGCAGTTCTTC. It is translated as CASRLPGTSLGDEQFF.

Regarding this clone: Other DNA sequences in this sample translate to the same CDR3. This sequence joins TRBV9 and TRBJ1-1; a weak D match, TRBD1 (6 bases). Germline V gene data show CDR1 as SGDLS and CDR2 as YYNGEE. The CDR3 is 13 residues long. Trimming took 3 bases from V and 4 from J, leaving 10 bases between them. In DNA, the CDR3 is TGTGCCAGCAGCGCCCAGGGGAGCACTGAAGCTTTCTTT. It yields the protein CASSAQGSTEAFF. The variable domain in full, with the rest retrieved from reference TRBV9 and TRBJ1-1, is DSGVTQTPKHLITATGQRVTLRCSPRSGDLSVYWYQQSLDQGLQFLIQYYNGEERAKGNILERFSAQQFPDLHSELNLSSLELGDSALYFCASSAQGSTEAFFGQGTRLTVV.

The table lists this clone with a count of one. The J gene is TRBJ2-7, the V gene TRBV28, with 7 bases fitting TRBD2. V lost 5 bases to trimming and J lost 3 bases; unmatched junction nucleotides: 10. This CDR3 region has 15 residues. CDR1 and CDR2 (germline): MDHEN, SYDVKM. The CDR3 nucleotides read TGTGCCAGCAGTCTTGGGGGGGGTTACGGCTACGAGCAGTACTTC. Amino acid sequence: CASSLGGGYGYEQYF.

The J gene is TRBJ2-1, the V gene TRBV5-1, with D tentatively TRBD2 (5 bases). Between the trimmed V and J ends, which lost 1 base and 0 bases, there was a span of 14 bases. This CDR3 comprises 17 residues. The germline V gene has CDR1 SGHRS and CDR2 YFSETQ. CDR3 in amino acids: CASSLSPTISSYNEQFF. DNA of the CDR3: TGCGCCAGCAGCTTGTCTCCGACTATCTCCTCCTACAATGAGCAGTTCTTC.

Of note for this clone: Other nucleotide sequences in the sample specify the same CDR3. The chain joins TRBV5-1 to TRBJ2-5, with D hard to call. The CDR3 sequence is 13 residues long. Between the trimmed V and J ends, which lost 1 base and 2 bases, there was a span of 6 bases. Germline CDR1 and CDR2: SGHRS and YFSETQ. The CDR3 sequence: CASSLFGQETQYF. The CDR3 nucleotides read TGCGCCAGCAGCTTGTTTGGGCAAGAGACCCAGTACTTC.

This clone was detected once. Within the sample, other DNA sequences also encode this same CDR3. CDR3 in amino acids: CASSFRAQETQYF. The CDR3 region has the DNA TGTGCCAGCAGCTTTCGGGCCCAAGAGACCCAGTACTTC. The rearrangement joins TRBV7-3 to TRBJ2-5; D is ambiguous. The CDR3 sequence is 13 residues long. Per germline, CDR1 SGHTA and CDR2 FQGTGA. The V gene lost 3 bases and the J gene lost 1 base, with 6 bases spanning the gap.

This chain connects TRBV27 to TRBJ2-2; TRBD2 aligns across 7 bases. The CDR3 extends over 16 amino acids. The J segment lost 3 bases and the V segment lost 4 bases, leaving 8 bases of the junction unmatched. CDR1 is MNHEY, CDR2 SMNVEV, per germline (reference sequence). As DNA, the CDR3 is TGTGCCAGCAGTTCCGCCGGGACTACCTACACCGGGGAGCTGTTTTTT. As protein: CASSSAGTTYTGELFF.

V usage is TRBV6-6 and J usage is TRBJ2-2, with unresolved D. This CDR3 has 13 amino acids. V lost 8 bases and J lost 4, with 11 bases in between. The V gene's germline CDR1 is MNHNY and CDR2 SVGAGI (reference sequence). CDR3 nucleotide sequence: TGTGCCAGCCGGTCTACGAGCACCGGGGAGCTGTTTTTT. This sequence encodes CASRSTSTGELFF.